The 8 T cell receptor beta chains presented below share a single source sample, sequenced in a study of T-cell memory formation after mild COVID-19. Using its own MiXCR run on the 5' RACE reads, TCRdb lists one record per CDR3 protein. The sample records roughly 510,000 distinct CDR3 sequences, approximately 15% being singletons. Sequencing input: PBMCs or a T cell subset sorted from them (not recorded which). All receptors derive from an adult woman who had mild COVID-19 (a few samples of this study predate the infection). Cell type and time point are not known.

The chain joins TRBV6-6 to TRBJ1-2, with D tentatively TRBD1 (5 bases). V lost 2 bases to trimming and J lost 8 bases, with 18 bases between them. The V gene's germline CDR1 is MNHNY and CDR2 SVGAGI (reference sequence). The CDR3 contains 15 residues. The CDR3 DNA is TGTGCCAGCAGTTACGCCCGGGGCGGGGCGGAGGGCTACACCTTC. Its protein is CASSYARGGAEGYTF.

This clonotype has only a few counts. The DNA for the CDR3 is TGTGCCAGACTCGACAGGGTATGGGGCGGCTACACCTTC. Residues: CARLDRVWGGYTF. J is TRBJ1-2 and V is TRBV27; 7 positions match TRBD1. This CDR3 contains 13 residues. The trim removed 9 bases at V and 8 bases at J, leaving 12 bases unmatched. In germline, CDR1 is MNHEY, CDR2 SMNVEV (reference sequence).

This clonotype has a handful of counts. The chain uses TRBV29-1 and TRBJ2-7; 8 bases are shared with TRBD2. The CDR3 is made up of 15 amino acids. The germline CDR1 and CDR2 sequences are SQVTM and ANQGSEA. The V segment lost 6 bases and the J segment 0 bases; nucleotides outside the gene matches: 10. For the CDR3, the DNA is TGCAGCGTCGCCTCCGGGGCGGGAGGCTCCTACGAGCAGTACTTC. Amino acids: CSVASGAGGSYEQYF.

The chain combines TRBV9 with TRBJ2-1, with 8 bases aligning to TRBD2. V lost 4 bases to trimming and J lost 8 bases; unmatched junction nucleotides: 20. Germline CDR1 reads SGDLS; CDR2 reads YYNGEE. The CDR3 contains 18 residues. Written as DNA, the CDR3 is TGTGCCAGCAGCCTCCCCCGACTCGGGACTAGGGATCTCGATGAGCAGTTCTTC. It yields the protein CASSLPRLGTRDLDEQFF.

The gene calls are TRBV20-1 and TRBJ1-2, with D possibly being TRBD1 (6 bases). This CDR3 comprises 15 residues. Per the germline V gene, CDR1 is DFQATT and CDR2 is SNEGSKA (reference sequence). V was trimmed by 5 bases and J by 8 bases, leaving 24 bases between them. This CDR3 reads CSAHKTGAPNGGYTF. The CDR3 DNA sequence: TGCAGTGCTCACAAAACGGGGGCCCCGAACGGGGGCTACACCTTC.

The rearrangement links TRBV12-3 or TRBV12-4 to TRBJ1-1; no clear D gene. The CDR3 contains 12 residues. Trimming left V 4 bases short and J 1 base short, with 4 bases between. The CDR3 loop is CASSSTNTEAFF. CDR3 DNA: TGTGCCAGCAGTTCTACGAACACTGAAGCTTTCTTT.

The V gene is TRBV12-3 or TRBV12-4, the J gene TRBJ2-1; 9 nucleotides agree with TRBD2. V lost 2 bases to trimming and J lost 6 bases; unmatched junction nucleotides: 2. This CDR3 contains 14 residues. The CDR3 reads CASSLLAGINEQFF. Written as DNA, the CDR3 is TGTGCCAGCAGTTTACTAGCGGGGATCAATGAGCAGTTCTTC.

The V call is TRBV5-4, the J call TRBJ1-2; maybe TRBD1 (5 bases). The CDR3 length is 14 residues. V dropped 4 bases and J dropped 2 bases, with 12 bases sitting between them. CDR1 SGHNT and CDR2 YYREEE come from the germline V gene (reference sequence). For the CDR3, the DNA is TGTGCCAGCAGCGAAGGGACCGAGAACTATGGCTACACCTTC. Amino acids: CASSEGTENYGYTF.